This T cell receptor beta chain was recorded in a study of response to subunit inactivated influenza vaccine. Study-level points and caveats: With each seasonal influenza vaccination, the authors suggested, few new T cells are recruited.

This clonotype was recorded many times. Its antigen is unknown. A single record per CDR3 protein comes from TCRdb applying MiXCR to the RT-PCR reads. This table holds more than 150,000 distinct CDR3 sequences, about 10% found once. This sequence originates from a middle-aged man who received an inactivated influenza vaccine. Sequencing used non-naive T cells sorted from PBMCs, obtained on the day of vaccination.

CDR3 sequence (DNA): TGTGCCAGCAGTTCCTCGGGACTAGCGGAAGAGACCCAGTACTTC. Protein: CASSSSGLAEETQYF. The chain carries TRBV28 and TRBJ2-5; 11 nucleotides align to TRBD2. V shed 4 bases, J shed 3 bases, and the junction held 4 bases outside the gene matches. The CDR3 totals 15 residues. The germline V gene has CDR1 MDHEN and CDR2 SYDVKM.